This T cell receptor (beta chain) is drawn from a study of cytomegalovirus exposure and HLA in healthy donors. Measured with immunoSEQ multiplex PCR; TCRdb has only the in-frame clones, and not every one. In the table there are over 75,000 clones, about nine tenths of which are singletons. Germline assignment: CDR1 MNHNY and CDR2 SVGAGI (reference sequence). CDR3 length: 15 residues. Notes on the study in general: Clusters of TCRs from the first cohort tended to co-occur in the 90 to 150 validation repertoires (as a later analysis found).

Comments on this clone: No antigen is known for it.

The TCR sequence derives from a man under 40 in good health and CMV-seronegative. Sequencing was performed on PBMCs. The J gene is TRBJ2-7, the V gene TRBV6-6; 16 bases line up with TRBD2. The CDR3 protein is CAVGTSGGATYEQYF. The CDR3 DNA reads as TGTGCTGTAGGGACTAGCGGGGGGGCCACGTACGAGCAGTACTTC.